This TCR beta chain emerged from a study of HIV-infected patients and healthy controls. This clonotype was found many times. What it recognizes is unknown. Whole-study findings and limits: The authors saw processing only sixteen HIV-infected individuals as a major limitation on generality.

Germline V gene sequence: CDR1 SGHTA, CDR2 FQGNSA. The V gene end was trimmed by 4 bases and the J gene end by 8 bases; junction bases not matched to a gene: 7. The CDR3 totals 14 residues. Alpha and beta constant-region primers primed reverse transcription of around 0.5 ug RNA. Each of the alpha and beta chains got its own library through chain-specific third strand synthesis with indices. TCRdb recomputed calls from the 5' RACE reads with MiXCR, one row per CDR3 protein. The repertoire includes around 8,600 distinct CDR3 sequences, over 8% of them detected once, and around 35% sits in the top ten. All unsorted peripheral T cells were captured because whole blood was used without fractionation.

This receptor was obtained from an adult with HIV infection. The donor label of this sample is uncertain. Source: blood, taken before antiretroviral therapy. The V and J genes are TRBV7-2 and TRBJ1-4; 7 positions agree with TRBD1. The CDR3, as DNA: TGTGCCAGCAGCTCGACAGGGAGGGGAGAAAAACTGTTTTTT. Protein: CASSSTGRGEKLFF.